These 28 T cell receptor beta chains were all obtained from the same sample, sequenced in a study of radiotherapy plus CTLA-4 blockade in lung cancer. Only in-frame clones appear in the TCRdb table, and some are missing; sequencing was by immunoSEQ multiplex PCR. Of some 94,000 clones in the sample, approximately 82% were seen once. Sample: peripheral blood, taken from a patient treated with radiotherapy plus ipilimumab. The source is a human donor with non-small cell lung cancer that progressed on radiotherapy plus ipilimumab.

This chain uses TRBV12-2 with TRBJ1-5; TRBD1 is the table's D call, not checked against the DNA. TRBV12-2 constitutes a pseudogene. The CDR3 is made up of 14 amino acids. The CDR3, as DNA: TGTGCAAGTCGCCATCGACAGACTAATCAGCCCCAGCATTTT. The encoded protein is CASRHRQTNQPQHF.

This chain uses TRBV7-3 with TRBJ2-5; D remains ambiguous. CDR1 SGHTA and CDR2 FQGTGA come from the germline V gene. V was shortened by 4 bases and J by 0 bases, with 12 bases between the two germline ends. This CDR3 spans 15 amino acids. The chain's CDR3 is CASSSRMGNQETQYF. The CDR3 DNA is TGTGCCAGCAGCTCGCGGATGGGGAACCAAGAGACCCAGTACTTC. Full variable domain (rest looked up from reference TRBV7-3 and TRBJ2-5): GAGVSQTPSNKVTEKGKYVELRCDPISGHTALYWYRQSLGQGPEFLIYFQGTGAADDSGLPNDRFFAVRPEGSVSTLKIQRTERGDSAVYLCASSSRMGNQETQYFGPGTRLLVL.

The V and J genes are TRBV4-1 and TRBJ2-7; TRBD1 agrees at 10 bases. Germline CDR1 MGHRA, CDR2 YSYEKL. The V segment lost 4 bases and the J segment 3 bases; nucleotides outside the gene matches: 6. The length of the CDR3 is 15 residues. CDR3 bases: TGCGCCAGCAGCCGCGGACAGGGGGATTTCTACGAGCAGTACTTC. Residues: CASSRGQGDFYEQYF.

This rearrangement joins TRBV6-6 to TRBJ1-5; TRBD1 matches 7 bases. The CDR3 totals 14 residues. CDR1 and CDR2 from the germline V gene are MNHNY and SVGAGI (reference sequence). V shed 6 bases and J 6 bases; nucleotides not matched to a gene: 8. CDR3 region: CASRPFQGGQPQHF. CDR3 DNA sequence: TGTGCCAGCAGACCGTTCCAGGGGGGTCAGCCCCAGCATTTT.

The chain uses TRBV19 and TRBJ1-5; D unresolved. With 4 bases removed from V and 0 bases from J, the gap between germline ends came to 7 bases. The CDR3 sequence is 14 residues long. Per germline, CDR1 LNHDA and CDR2 SQIVND (reference sequence). CDR3 sequence (DNA): TGTGCCAGTAGTACGGACGGTAGCAATCAGCCCCAGCATTTT. This translates into CASSTDGSNQPQHF.

V usage is TRBV2 and J usage is TRBJ2-5; D tentatively reads TRBD1 or TRBD2 (5 bases each). Trimming cost V 7 bases and J 4 bases, with 10 bases left between them. Germline V gene data show CDR1 as SNHLY and CDR2 as FYNNEI. The CDR3 runs to 12 residues. This chain's CDR3 is CASTGTGETQYF. Here the CDR3 DNA reads TGTGCCAGCACAGGGACCGGAGAGACCCAGTACTTC.

This chain links TRBV13 with TRBJ2-7, with a tentative D call TRBD2 (6 bases). The CDR3 is made up of 14 amino acids. Germline CDR1 reads PRHDT; CDR2 reads FYEKMQ (reference sequence). Deletions cut 5 bases from V and 5 bases from J, with 16 bases between. The CDR3 spells CASSPVRGYNEQYF. The DNA of the CDR3 is TGTGCCAGCAGCCCCGTCCGGGGGTACAACGAGCAGTACTTC. Full variable domain (rest looked up from reference TRBV13 and TRBJ2-7): AAGVIQSPRHLIKEKRETATLKCYPIPRHDTVYWYQQGPGQDPQFLISFYEKMQSDKGSIPDRFSAQQFSDYHSELNMSSLELGDSALYFCASSPVRGYNEQYFGPGTRLTVT.

The chain carries TRBV5-4 and TRBJ1-2; 7 positions match TRBD1. Per the germline V gene, CDR1 is SGHNT and CDR2 is YYREEE (reference sequence). The V segment lost 4 bases and the J segment 8 bases; nucleotides outside the gene matches: 8. This CDR3 contains 13 residues. In DNA, the CDR3 is TGTGCCAGCAGCATACAGGGGAGGGAAGGCTACACCTTC. Protein product: CASSIQGREGYTF. Full variable domain (remainder filled in from reference TRBV5-4 and TRBJ1-2): ETGVTQSPTHLIKTRGQQVTLRCSSQSGHNTVSWYQQALGQGPQFIFQYYREEENGRGNFPPRFSGLQFPNYSSELNVNALELDDSALYLCASSIQGREGYTFGSGTRLTVV.

V gene TRBV7-3 combines with J gene TRBJ2-7; the D gene is possibly TRBD1 (6 bases). V was clipped by 8 bases and J by 3 bases, with 14 bases between them. This CDR3 spans 13 amino acids. Germline CDR1 SGHTA, CDR2 FQGTGA. DNA for the CDR3: TGTGCCAGCTTGGGGACATGGAACTACGAGCAGTACTTC. Translated, it gives CASLGTWNYEQYF.

The table lists this clone with many counts. A much larger clone lies a single base off, so this may be a read error. The rearrangement uses TRBV30 and TRBJ2-1; 7 bases agree with TRBD2. The CDR3 covers 16 residues. The V gene end was trimmed by 8 bases and the J gene end by 5 bases; junction bases not matched to a gene: 18. Per the germline V gene, CDR1 is GTSNPN and CDR2 is SVGIG (reference sequence). CDR3 region: CAGNFGGRGSNNEQFF. The CDR3 bases are TGTGCCGGGAATTTCGGGGGGAGGGGATCTAACAATGAGCAGTTCTTC.

This clone was picked up a small number of times. The rearrangement joins TRBV30 to TRBJ2-4; the match to TRBD1 covers 7 bases. This CDR3 is 14 amino acids long. Trimming cost V 5 bases and J 0 bases; bases outside gene matches: 4. Germline V CDR1 and CDR2: GTSNPN, SVGIG (reference sequence). CDR3 bases: TGTGCCTGGCAACAGGGGCTAGCCAAAAACATTCAGTACTTC. Residues: CAWQQGLAKNIQYF.

The chain employs TRBV7-2 and TRBJ2-5, with TRBD2 identical over 14 bases. Germline V gene sequence: CDR1 SGHTA, CDR2 FQGNSA. The CDR3 spans 16 residues. Trimming took 5 bases from V and 4 from J; bases not matched to a gene: 6. The CDR3 reads CASSPGTSGSPETQYF. For the CDR3, the DNA is TGTGCCAGCAGCCCGGGGACTAGCGGGAGCCCAGAGACCCAGTACTTC.

The rearrangement links TRBV21-1 to TRBJ2-5. TRBV21-1 is classified as a pseudogene. The CDR3 has 16 amino acids. The CDR3 loop reads CASSKVGCRFRETQYF. In DNA form, the CDR3 reads TGTGCCAGCAGCAAAGTCGGGTGCAGGTTCAGGGAGACCCAGTACTTC.

The chain combines TRBV7-9 with TRBJ1-1; possibly TRBD1 for D (5 bases). The V gene's germline CDR1 is SEHNR and CDR2 FQNEAQ (reference sequence). This CDR3 contains 13 residues. V was shortened by 3 bases and J by 7 bases, with 12 bases between the two germline ends. CDR3 loop: CASSLRGGYEAFF. Written as DNA, the CDR3 is TGTGCCAGCAGCTTGAGGGGCGGCTATGAAGCTTTCTTT.

This chain uses TRBV6-1 with TRBJ2-5, with 7 bases aligning to TRBD2. This CDR3 comprises 14 residues. The V segment lost 10 bases and the J segment 1 base; nucleotides outside the gene matches: 9. Germline V gives CDR1 MNHNS, CDR2 SASEGT. In nucleotides, the CDR3 is TGTGCCACCGCTAGCGGAGCCCCCCAAGAGACCCAGTACTTC. It yields the protein CATASGAPQETQYF.

The sample holds a few counts of this clone. This rearrangement joins TRBV11-3 to TRBJ1-3, with D possibly TRBD1 on 5 matching bases. V lost 6 bases, J lost 4 bases, and 19 bases lay in between. CDR3 size: 16 residues. Germline loops: CDR1 SGHNT, CDR2 YENEEA. The CDR3 loop is CASSSSGGAAGNTIYF. In nucleotides, the CDR3 is TGTGCCAGCAGTTCCTCGGGTGGGGCGGCCGGAAACACCATATATTTT.

This chain uses TRBV28 with TRBJ2-3; 8 bases agree with TRBD2. CDR1 and CDR2 from the germline V gene are MDHEN and SYDVKM. V shed 11 bases and J 7 bases; nucleotides not matched to a gene: 14. This CDR3 spans 14 amino acids. CDR3 sequence reads: CASSRAGDGNTQYF. The CDR3, as DNA: TGTGCCTCCTCCCGAGCGGGAGACGGAAATACGCAGTATTTT.

The V and J genes are TRBV7-3 and TRBJ2-3, with TRBD1 as a possible D gene (5 bases). V lost 4 bases, J lost 2 bases, and 19 bases lay in between. CDR3 size: 17 residues. Germline V gene sequence: CDR1 SGHTA, CDR2 FQGTGA. The CDR3 region is CASSSHGRDSNTDTQYF. The CDR3 coding sequence is TGTGCCAGCAGCTCCCATGGCAGGGATTCTAACACAGATACGCAGTATTTT.

V gene TRBV2 combines with J gene TRBJ2-5, with 10 bases lining up with TRBD1. CDR3 length equals 15 residues. From germline, CDR1 is SNHLY and CDR2 FYNNEI. V lost 4 bases and J lost 5; bases outside the gene matches: 7. DNA of the CDR3: TGTGCCAGCAGTGGGACAGGGGGGAAAGGGGAGACCCAGTACTTC. Protein sequence: CASSGTGGKGETQYF.

The rearrangement links TRBV19 to TRBJ2-1; D perhaps matches TRBD2 (5 bases). Germline CDR1 and CDR2: LNHDA and SQIVND (reference sequence). V lost 3 bases and J 4 bases, leaving 13 bases between the germline ends. The CDR3 has 15 amino acids. The CDR3 sequence: CASSISGSRYNEQFF. DNA of the CDR3: TGTGCCAGTAGTATCTCTGGGAGCCGATACAATGAGCAGTTCTTC.

This chain uses TRBV19 with TRBJ2-1, with D perhaps TRBD1 or TRBD2 (5 bases each). Trimming took off 1 base at V and 7 bases at J, with 17 bases between the two ends. Germline assignment: CDR1 LNHDA and CDR2 SQIVND (reference sequence). This CDR3 contains 16 residues. CDR3 protein: CASSIAGADLKNEQFF. For the CDR3, the DNA is TGTGCCAGTAGTATAGCCGGGGCAGACTTAAAGAATGAGCAGTTCTTC.

This clone has just one count. The chain links TRBV6-1 to TRBJ1-2; 8 bases agree with TRBD1. The V gene's germline CDR1 is MNHNS and CDR2 SASEGT. Losses at the gene ends were 5 bases for V and 1 base for J; bases not matched to a gene: 6. The CDR3 sequence is 15 residues long. CDR3 in amino acids: CASSHRTGFNYGYTF. The CDR3 DNA is TGTGCCAGCAGTCACCGGACAGGGTTTAACTATGGCTACACCTTC.

In its sample, this clone was seen once. This rearrangement joins TRBV28 to TRBJ2-1, with 9 bases matching TRBD2. V shed 5 bases, J shed 0 bases, and the junction held 8 bases outside the gene matches. Germline V CDR1 and CDR2: MDHEN, SYDVKM. This CDR3 region has 17 residues. The CDR3 DNA sequence: TGTGCCAGCAGTCCCGGACTAGCGATTAGCTCCTACAATGAGCAGTTCTTC. Residues: CASSPGLAISSYNEQFF.

This chain joins TRBV27 and TRBJ2-1; 8 bases are shared with TRBD2. This CDR3 is 15 amino acids long. J gave up 5 bases and V 4 bases, and 7 bases lay outside the gene matches. Germline CDR1 is MNHEY and CDR2 is SMNVEV (reference sequence). This CDR3 is CASSSPGGRHNEQFF. CDR3 bases: TGTGCCAGCAGTTCCCCGGGAGGGCGACACAATGAGCAGTTCTTC.

The rearrangement joins TRBV27 to TRBJ2-2; 7 nucleotides agree with TRBD1. Germline assignment: CDR1 MNHEY and CDR2 SMNVEV (reference sequence). V trimming: 8 bases; J trimming: 6 bases; junction bases outside the gene matches: 12. This CDR3 spans 15 amino acids. CDR3 sequence reads: CASGFQGVGAGELFF. For the CDR3, the DNA is TGTGCCAGCGGATTCCAGGGGGTGGGGGCCGGGGAGCTGTTTTTT.

The CDR3 DNA follows: TGTGCCAGCAGTCCGGCAGGACAGAAGAACACTGAAGCTTTCTTT. Protein: CASSPAGQKNTEAFF. The V call is TRBV6-1, the J call TRBJ1-1; D may be TRBD1 (6 bases). The CDR3 spans 15 residues. The ends were cut back, 5 bases at V and 1 base at J, with 14 bases in the middle. Per the germline V gene, CDR1 is MNHNS and CDR2 is SASEGT.

This clone was counted a single time. The genes are TRBV30 and TRBJ2-1; D not certain. This CDR3 is built from 14 residues. Germline V gene data show CDR1 as GTSNPN and CDR2 as SVGIG (reference sequence). V shed 0 bases and J shed 4 bases, with 10 bases lying between them. CDR3 DNA: TGTGCCTGGAGTGTAACGACGTTATACAATGAGCAGTTCTTC. Amino acids: CAWSVTTLYNEQFF.

The chain employs TRBV19 and TRBJ2-2; D gene unclear. CDR3 length: 14 residues. Germline-derived CDR1 and CDR2 are LNHDA and SQIVND (reference sequence). The V end lost 3 bases, the J end lost 5 bases, and 10 bases lay between the germline ends. CDR3 residues: CASSIGSRTGELFF. The CDR3 region has the DNA TGTGCCAGTAGTATCGGTTCAAGGACCGGGGAGCTGTTTTTT.